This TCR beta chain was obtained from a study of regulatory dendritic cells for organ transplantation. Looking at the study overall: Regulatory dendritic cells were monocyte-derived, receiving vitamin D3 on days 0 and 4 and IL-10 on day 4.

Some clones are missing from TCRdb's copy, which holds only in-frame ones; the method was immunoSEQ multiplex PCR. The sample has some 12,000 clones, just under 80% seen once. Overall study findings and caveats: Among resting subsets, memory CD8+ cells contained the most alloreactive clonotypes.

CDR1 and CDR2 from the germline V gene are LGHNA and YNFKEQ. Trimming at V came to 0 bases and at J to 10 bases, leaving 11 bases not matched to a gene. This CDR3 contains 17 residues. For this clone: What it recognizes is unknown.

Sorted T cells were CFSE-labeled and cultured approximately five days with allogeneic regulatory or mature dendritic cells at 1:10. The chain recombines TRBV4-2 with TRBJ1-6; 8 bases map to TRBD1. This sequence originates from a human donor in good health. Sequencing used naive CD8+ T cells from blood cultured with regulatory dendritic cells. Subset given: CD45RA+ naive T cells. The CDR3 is CASSQDSARGLLSPLHF. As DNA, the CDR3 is TGTGCCAGCAGCCAAGATAGCGCCAGGGGGCTGTTATCACCCCTCCACTTT.